This T cell receptor (beta chain) was captured by sequencing in a study of T cell changes during pregnancy in multiple sclerosis. Libraries were prepared by immunoSEQ multiplex PCR; TCRdb keeps only in-frame clonotypes and omits some of them. The sample records about 59,000 clones, approximately 90% being singletons. The germline gives CDR1 GTSNPN, CDR2 SVGIG (reference sequence). V lost 0 bases and J lost 0; bases outside the gene matches: 11. CDR3 length: 18 amino acids. This receptor was identified in a female donor in good health, enrolled as a control in a pregnancy study. This chain connects TRBV30 to TRBJ1-5; 7 bases are shared with TRBD1. The sequencing here drew on peripheral blood, taken in the first trimester of pregnancy. The DNA for the CDR3 is TGTGCCTGGAGTGTAGATCTCTATGGGACAGCTAGCAATCAGCCCCAGCATTTT. This translates into CAWSVDLYGTASNQPQHF.